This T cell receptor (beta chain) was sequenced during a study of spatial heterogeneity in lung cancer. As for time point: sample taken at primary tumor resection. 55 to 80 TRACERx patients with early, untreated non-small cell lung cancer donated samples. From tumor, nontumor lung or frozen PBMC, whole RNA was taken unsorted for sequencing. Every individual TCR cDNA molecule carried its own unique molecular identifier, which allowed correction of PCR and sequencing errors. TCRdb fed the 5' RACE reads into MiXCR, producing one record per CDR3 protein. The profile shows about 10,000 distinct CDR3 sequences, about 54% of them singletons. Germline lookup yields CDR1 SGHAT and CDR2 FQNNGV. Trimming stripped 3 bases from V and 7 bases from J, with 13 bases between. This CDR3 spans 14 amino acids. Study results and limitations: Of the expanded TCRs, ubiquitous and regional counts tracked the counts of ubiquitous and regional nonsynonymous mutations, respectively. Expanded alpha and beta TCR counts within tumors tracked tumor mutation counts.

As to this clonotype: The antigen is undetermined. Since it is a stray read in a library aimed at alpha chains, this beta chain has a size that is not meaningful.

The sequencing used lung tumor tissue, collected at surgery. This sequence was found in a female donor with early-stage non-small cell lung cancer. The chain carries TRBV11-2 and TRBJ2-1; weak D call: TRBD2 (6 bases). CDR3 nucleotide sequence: TGTGCCAGCAGCTTGGCGGGGCGTGTAAATGAGCAGTTCTTC. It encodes CASSLAGRVNEQFF.